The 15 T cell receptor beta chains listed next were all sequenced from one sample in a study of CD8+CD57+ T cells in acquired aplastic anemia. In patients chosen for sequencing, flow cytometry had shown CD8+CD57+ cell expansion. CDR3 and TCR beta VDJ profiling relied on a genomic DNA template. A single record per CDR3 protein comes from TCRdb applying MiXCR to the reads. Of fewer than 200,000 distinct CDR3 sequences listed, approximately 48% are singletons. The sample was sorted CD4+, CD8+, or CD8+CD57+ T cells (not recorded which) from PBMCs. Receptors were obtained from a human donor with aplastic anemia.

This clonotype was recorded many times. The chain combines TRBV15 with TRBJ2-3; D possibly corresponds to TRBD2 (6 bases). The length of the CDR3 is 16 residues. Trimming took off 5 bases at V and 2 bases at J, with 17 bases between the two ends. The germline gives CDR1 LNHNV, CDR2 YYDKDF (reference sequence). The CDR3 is CATSRGTSSYTDTQYF. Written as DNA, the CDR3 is TGTGCCACCAGCCGGGGGACCTCCTCCTACACAGATACGCAGTATTTT.

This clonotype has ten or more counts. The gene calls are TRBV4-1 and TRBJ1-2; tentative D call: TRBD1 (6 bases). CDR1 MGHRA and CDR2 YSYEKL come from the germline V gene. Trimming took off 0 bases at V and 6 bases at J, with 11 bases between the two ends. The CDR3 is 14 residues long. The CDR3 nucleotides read TGCGCCAGCAGCCAAGATTTTGGGGGCCATGGCTACACCTTC. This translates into CASSQDFGGHGYTF.

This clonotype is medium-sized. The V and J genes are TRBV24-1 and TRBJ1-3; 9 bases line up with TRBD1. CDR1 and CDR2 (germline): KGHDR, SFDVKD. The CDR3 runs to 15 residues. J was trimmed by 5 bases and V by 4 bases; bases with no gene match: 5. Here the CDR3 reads CATSDGTGSRNTIYF. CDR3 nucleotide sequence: TGTGCCACCAGTGACGGGACAGGGTCTCGAAACACCATATATTTT.

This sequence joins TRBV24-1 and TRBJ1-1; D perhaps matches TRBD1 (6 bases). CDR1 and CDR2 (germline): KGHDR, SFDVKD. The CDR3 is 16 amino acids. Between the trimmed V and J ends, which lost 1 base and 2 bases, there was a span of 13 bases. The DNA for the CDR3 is TGTGCCACCAGTGATTTAGCCGGACAGACAAACACTGAAGCTTTCTTT. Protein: CATSDLAGQTNTEAFF.

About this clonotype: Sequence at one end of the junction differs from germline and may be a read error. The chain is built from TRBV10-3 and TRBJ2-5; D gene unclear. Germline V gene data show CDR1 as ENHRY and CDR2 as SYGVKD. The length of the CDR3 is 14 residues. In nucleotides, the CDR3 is TGTGCCATCAATGAGTCTGGGCGCGAGGAGACCCAGTACTTC. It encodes CAINESGREETQYF.

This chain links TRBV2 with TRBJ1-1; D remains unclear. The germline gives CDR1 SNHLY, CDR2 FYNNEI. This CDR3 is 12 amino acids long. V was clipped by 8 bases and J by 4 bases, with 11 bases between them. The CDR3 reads CASQRRGTEAFF. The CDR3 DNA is TGTGCCAGCCAAAGACGGGGCACTGAAGCTTTCTTT.

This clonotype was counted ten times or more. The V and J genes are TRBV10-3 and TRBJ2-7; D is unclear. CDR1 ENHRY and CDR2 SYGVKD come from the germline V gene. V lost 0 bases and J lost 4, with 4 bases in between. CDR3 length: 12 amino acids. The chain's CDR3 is CAISESWYEQYF. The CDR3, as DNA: TGTGCCATCAGTGAGTCCTGGTACGAGCAGTACTTC.

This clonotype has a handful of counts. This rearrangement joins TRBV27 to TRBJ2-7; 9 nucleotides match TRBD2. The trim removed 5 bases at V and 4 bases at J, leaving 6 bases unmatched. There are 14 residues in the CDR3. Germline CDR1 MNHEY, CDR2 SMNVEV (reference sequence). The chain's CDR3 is CASSSGSGGYEQYF. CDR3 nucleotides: TGTGCCAGCAGTAGTGGTAGCGGGGGTTACGAGCAGTACTTC.

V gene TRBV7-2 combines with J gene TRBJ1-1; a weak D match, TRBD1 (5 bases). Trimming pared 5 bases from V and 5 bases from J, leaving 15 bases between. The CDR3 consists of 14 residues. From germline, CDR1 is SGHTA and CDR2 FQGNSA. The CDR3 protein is CASSPRWGGTEAFF. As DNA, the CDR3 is TGTGCCAGCAGCCCACGTTGGGGGGGAACTGAAGCTTTCTTT.

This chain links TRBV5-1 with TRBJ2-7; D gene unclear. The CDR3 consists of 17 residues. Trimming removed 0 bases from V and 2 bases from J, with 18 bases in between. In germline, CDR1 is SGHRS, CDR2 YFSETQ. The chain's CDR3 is CASSLGAVRTAPYEQYF. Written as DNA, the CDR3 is TGCGCCAGCAGCTTGGGTGCAGTACGGACGGCTCCCTACGAGCAGTACTTC.

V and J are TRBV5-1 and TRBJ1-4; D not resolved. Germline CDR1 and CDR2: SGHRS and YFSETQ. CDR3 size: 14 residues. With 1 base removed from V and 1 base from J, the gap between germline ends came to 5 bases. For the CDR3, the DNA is TGCGCCAGCAGCTTGAACCTAACTAATGAAAAACTGTTTTTT. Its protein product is CASSLNLTNEKLFF.

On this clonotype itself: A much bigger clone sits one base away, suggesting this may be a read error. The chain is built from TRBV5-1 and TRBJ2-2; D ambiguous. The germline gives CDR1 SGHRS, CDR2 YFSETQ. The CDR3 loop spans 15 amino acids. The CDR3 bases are TGCGCCAGCGGCTTGAGCCTCCCAGGAGCCGGGGAGCTGTTTTTT. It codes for CASGLSLPGAGELFF.

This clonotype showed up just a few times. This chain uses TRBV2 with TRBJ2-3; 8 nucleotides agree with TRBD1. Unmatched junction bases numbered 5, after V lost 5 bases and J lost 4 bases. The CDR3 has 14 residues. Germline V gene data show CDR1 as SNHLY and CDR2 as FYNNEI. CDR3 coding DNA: TGTGCCAGCAGTTGGGACAGGAACCCAGATACGCAGTATTTT. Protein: CASSWDRNPDTQYF.

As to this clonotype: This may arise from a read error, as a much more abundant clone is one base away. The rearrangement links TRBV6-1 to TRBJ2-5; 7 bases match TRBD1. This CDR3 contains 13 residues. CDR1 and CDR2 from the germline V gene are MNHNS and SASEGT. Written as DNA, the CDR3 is TGTGCCAGCAACCTAAACAGGGGCGAGACCCAGCACTTC. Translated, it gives CASNLNRGETQHF.

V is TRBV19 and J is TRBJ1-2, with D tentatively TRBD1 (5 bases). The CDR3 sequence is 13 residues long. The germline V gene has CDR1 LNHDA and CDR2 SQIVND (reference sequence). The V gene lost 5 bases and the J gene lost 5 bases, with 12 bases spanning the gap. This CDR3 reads CASSVTGPYGYTF. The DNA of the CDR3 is TGTGCCAGTAGTGTAACGGGGCCTTATGGCTACACCTTC.